This TCR beta chain was sequenced during a study of PD-1 blockade in classical Hodgkin lymphoma. All the patients suffered relapse after autologous stem cell transplantation, and brentuximab vedotin exposure differed. This table comes from immunoSEQ multiplex PCR, and its TCRdb copy is limited to in-frame clones, with some not included. Among about 97,000 clones listed, approximately 80% were seen once. Whole-study findings and limits: A significant rise in TCR diversity by C4D1 was seen for CD4+ but not CD8+ cells.

On this clone: What it binds is unknown.

The receptor's source is a human donor with classical Hodgkin lymphoma. The specimen comprised peripheral blood mononuclear cells (PBMCs), sampled at baseline.

The CDR3 nucleotides are TGTGCCAGCAGCTTAGTCCCGGGCTCTGGAAACACCATATATTTT. Translated, it gives CASSLVPGSGNTIYF. This chain links TRBV7-8 with TRBJ1-3, with D unresolved. The CDR3 has 15 amino acids. Trimming removed 1 base at V and 0 bases at J, with 7 bases between. Germline V gene lookup returns CDR1 SGHVS and CDR2 FQNEAQ.